This TCR beta chain came from a study of blood T cell repertoires in COVID-19. Sequencing used immunoSEQ multiplex PCR; TCRdb keeps in-frame clones, though not all of them. The sample contains some 300,000 clones, approximately 88% of which appear only once. The CDR3 is made up of 14 amino acids. V lost 8 bases to trimming and J lost 7 bases; unmatched junction nucleotides: 12. Germline values: CDR1 MNHEY, CDR2 SVGAGI. The source is a woman in her twenties or thirties who had recovered from COVID-19. Sequenced material: peripheral blood. The rearrangement joins TRBV6-5 to TRBJ2-3, with 7 bases fitting TRBD1. This CDR3 reads CASARQGSSYTQYF. The DNA for the CDR3 is TGTGCCAGCGCCAGACAGGGATCTTCTTATACGCAGTATTTT.